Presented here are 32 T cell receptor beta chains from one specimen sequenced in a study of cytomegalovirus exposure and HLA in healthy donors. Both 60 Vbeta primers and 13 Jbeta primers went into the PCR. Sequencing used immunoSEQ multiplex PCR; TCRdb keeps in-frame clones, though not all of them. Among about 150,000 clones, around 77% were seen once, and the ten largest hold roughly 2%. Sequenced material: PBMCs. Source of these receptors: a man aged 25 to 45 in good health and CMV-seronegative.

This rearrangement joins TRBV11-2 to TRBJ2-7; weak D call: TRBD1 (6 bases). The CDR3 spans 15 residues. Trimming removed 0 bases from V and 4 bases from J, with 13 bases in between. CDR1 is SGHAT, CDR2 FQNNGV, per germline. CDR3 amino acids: CASSLDRGTGYEQYF. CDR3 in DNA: TGTGCCAGCAGCTTAGATCGTGGAACAGGGTACGAGCAGTACTTC.

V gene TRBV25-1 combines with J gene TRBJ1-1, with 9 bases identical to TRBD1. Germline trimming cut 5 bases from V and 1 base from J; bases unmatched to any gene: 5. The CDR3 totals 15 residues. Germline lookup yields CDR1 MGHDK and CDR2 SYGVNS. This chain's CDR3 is CASSQPGQGNTEAFF. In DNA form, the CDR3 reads TGTGCCAGCAGTCAACCGGGACAGGGGAACACTGAAGCTTTCTTT. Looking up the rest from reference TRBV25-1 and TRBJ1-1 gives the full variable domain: EADIYQTPRYLVIGTGKKITLECSQTMGHDKMYWYQQDPGMELHLIHYSYGVNSTEKGDLSSESTVSRIRTEHFPLTLESARPSHTSQYLCASSQPGQGNTEAFFGQGTRLTVV.

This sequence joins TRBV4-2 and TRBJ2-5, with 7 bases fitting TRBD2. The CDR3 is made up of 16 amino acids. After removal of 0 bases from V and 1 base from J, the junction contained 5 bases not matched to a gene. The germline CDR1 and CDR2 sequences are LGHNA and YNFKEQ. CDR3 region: CASSQDGTSVQETQYF. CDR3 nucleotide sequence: TGTGCCAGCAGCCAAGATGGTACTAGCGTCCAAGAGACCCAGTACTTC.

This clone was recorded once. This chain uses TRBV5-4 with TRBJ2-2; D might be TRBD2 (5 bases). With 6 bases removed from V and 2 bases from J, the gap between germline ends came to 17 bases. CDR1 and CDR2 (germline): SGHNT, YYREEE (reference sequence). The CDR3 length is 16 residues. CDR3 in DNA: TGTGCCAGCACCATACAACAAGGACTTAACACCGGGGAGCTGTTTTTT. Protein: CASTIQQGLNTGELFF.

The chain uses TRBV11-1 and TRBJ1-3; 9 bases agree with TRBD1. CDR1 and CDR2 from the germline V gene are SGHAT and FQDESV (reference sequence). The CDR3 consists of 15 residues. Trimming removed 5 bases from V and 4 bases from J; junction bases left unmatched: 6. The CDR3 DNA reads TGTGCCAGCAGCGCGGGACAGGGAATGGGAAACACCATATATTTT. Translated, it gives CASSAGQGMGNTIYF.

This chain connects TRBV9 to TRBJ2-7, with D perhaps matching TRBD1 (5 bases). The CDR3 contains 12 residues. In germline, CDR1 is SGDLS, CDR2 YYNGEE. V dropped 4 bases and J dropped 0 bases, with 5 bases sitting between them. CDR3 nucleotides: TGTGCCAGCAGCACAGGCTCCTACGAGCAGTACTTC. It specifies CASSTGSYEQYF.

The CDR3 DNA follows: TGTGCCAGCCGGGGACAGGACACCGGGGAGCTGTTTTTT. This codes for CASRGQDTGELFF. The chain joins TRBV7-9 to TRBJ2-2; 8 nucleotides match TRBD1. With V trimmed by 8 bases and J by 3 bases, 2 bases remained unmatched. Germline V gene data show CDR1 as SEHNR and CDR2 as FQNEAQ (reference sequence). The CDR3 consists of 13 residues.

DNA for the CDR3: TGTGCCAGCGAGGTCTCTGGGGCCAACGTCCTGACTTTC. Its protein is CASEVSGANVLTF. The V gene is TRBV6-6, the J gene TRBJ2-6; no clear D. V dropped 8 bases and J dropped 0 bases, with 5 bases sitting between them. Germline lookup yields CDR1 MNHNY and CDR2 SVGAGI (reference sequence). This CDR3 is 13 amino acids long.

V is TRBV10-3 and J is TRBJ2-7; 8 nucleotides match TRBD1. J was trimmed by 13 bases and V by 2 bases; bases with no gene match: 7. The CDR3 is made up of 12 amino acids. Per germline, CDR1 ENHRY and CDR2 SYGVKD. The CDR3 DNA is TGTGCCATCAGTGAGGCTTCCGGACAGGGTTACTTC. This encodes CAISEASGQGYF.

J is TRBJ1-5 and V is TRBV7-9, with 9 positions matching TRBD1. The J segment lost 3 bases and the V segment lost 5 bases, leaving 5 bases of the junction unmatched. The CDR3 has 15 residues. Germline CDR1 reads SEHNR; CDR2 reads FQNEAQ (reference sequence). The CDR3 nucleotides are TGTGCCAGCAGCGAAAACAGGGGGCACAATCAGCCCCAGCATTTT. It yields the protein CASSENRGHNQPQHF.

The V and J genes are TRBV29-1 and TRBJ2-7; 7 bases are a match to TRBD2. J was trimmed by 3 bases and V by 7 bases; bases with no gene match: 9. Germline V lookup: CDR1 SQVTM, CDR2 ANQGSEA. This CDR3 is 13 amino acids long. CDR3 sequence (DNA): TGCAGCGGCGTAGCGGGCCTAGGCTACGAGCAGTACTTC. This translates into CSGVAGLGYEQYF.

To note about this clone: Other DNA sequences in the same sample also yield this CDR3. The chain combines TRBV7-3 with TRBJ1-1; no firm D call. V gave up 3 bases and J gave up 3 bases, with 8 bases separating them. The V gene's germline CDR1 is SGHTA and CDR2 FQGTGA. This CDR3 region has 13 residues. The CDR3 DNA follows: TGTGCCAGCAGCTTTTTGCGGGACACTGAAGCTTTCTTT. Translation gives CASSFLRDTEAFF.

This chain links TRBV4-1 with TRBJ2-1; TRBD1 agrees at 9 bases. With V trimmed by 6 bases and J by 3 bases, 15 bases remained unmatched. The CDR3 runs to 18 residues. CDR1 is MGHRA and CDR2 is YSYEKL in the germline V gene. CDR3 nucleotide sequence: TGCGCCAGCAGGCGGGACAGGGCCGTCTCTTTGAGCTACAATGAGCAGTTCTTC. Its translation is CASRRDRAVSLSYNEQFF.

CDR3 loop: CASSFDGGRGYNEQFF. CDR3 in DNA: TGTGCCAGCAGCTTTGACGGGGGGAGGGGGTACAATGAGCAGTTCTTC. This chain connects TRBV9 to TRBJ2-1, with D maybe TRBD2 (7 bases). CDR3 size: 16 residues. Germline CDR1 is SGDLS and CDR2 is YYNGEE. V dropped 4 bases and J dropped 4 bases, with 18 bases sitting between them. Full variable domain (remainder filled in from reference TRBV9 and TRBJ2-1): DSGVTQTPKHLITATGQRVTLRCSPRSGDLSVYWYQQSLDQGLQFLIQYYNGEERAKGNILERFSAQQFPDLHSELNLSSLELGDSALYFCASSFDGGRGYNEQFFGPGTRLTVL.

The CDR3: CSVSKGDYGYTF. The CDR3, as DNA: TGCAGCGTATCCAAGGGGGACTATGGCTACACCTTC. This rearrangement joins TRBV29-1 to TRBJ1-2; a possible D gene is TRBD1 (6 bases). CDR3 length equals 12 residues. Between the trimmed V and J ends, which lost 6 bases and 3 bases, there was a span of 11 bases. Germline assignment: CDR1 SQVTM and CDR2 ANQGSEA.

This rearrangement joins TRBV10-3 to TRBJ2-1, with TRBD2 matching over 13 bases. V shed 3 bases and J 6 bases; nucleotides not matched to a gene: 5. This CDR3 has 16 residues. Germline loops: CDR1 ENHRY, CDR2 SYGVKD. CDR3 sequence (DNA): TGTGCCATCAGTGACCCTGGACTAGCGGGAGTCAATGAGCAGTTCTTC. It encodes CAISDPGLAGVNEQFF.

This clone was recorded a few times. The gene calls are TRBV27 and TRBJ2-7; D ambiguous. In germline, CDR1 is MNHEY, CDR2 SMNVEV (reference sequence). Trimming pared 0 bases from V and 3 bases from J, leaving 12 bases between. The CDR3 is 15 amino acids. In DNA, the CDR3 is TGTGCCAGCAGTTTATCTTACAGCTCCTACTACGAGCAGTACTTC. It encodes CASSLSYSSYYEQYF.

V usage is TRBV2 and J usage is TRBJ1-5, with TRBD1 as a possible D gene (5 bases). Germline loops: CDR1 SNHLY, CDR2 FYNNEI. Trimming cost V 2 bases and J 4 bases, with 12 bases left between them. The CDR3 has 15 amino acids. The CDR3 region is CASSEQGSRNQPQHF. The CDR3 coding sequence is TGTGCCAGCAGTGAACAGGGTTCCCGAAATCAGCCCCAGCATTTT. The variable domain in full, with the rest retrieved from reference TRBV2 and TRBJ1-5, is EPEVTQTPSHQVTQMGQEVILRCVPISNHLYFYWYRQILGQKVEFLVSFYNNEISEKSEIFDDQFSVERPDGSNFTLKIRSTKLEDSAMYFCASSEQGSRNQPQHFGDGTRLSIL.

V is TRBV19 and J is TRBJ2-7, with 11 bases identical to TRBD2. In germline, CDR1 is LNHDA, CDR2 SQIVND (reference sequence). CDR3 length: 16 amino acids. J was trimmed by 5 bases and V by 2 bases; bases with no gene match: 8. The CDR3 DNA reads TGTGCCAGTAGTATAATAACTAGCGGGAGAATCCACGAGCAGTACTTC. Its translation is CASSIITSGRIHEQYF.

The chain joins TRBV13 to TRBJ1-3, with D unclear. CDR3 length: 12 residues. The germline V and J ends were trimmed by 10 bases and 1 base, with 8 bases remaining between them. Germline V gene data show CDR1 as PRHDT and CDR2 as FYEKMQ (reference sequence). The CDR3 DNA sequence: TGTGCCACGGGAAATTCTGGAAACACCATATATTTT. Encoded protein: CATGNSGNTIYF. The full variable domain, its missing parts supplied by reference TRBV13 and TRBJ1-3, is AAGVIQSPRHLIKEKRETATLKCYPIPRHDTVYWYQQGPGQDPQFLISFYEKMQSDKGSIPDRFSAQQFSDYHSELNMSSLELGDSALYFCATGNSGNTIYFGEGSWLTVV.

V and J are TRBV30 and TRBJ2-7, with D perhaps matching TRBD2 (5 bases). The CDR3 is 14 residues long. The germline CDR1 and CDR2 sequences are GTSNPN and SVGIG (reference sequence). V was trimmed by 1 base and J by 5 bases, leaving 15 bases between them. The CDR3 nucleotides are TGTGCCTGGAGTGGTTTCGGGAACTTCCACGAGCAGTACTTC. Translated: CAWSGFGNFHEQYF.

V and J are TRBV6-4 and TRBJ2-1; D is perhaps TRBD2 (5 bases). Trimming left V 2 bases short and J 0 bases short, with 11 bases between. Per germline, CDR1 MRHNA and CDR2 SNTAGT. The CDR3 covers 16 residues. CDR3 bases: TGTGCCAGCAGTGACGTAGCGCAGAGCTCCTACAATGAGCAGTTCTTC. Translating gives CASSDVAQSSYNEQFF.

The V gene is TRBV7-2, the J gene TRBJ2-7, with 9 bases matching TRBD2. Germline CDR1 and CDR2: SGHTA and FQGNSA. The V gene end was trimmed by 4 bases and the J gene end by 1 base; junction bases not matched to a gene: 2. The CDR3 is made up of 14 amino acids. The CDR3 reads CASSSSGVSYEQYF. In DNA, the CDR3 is TGTGCCAGCAGCTCTAGCGGGGTGTCCTACGAGCAGTACTTC.

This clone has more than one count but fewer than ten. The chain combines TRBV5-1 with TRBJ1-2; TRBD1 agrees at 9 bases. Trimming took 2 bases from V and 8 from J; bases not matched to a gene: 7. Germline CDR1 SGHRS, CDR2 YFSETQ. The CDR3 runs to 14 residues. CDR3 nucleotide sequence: TGCGCCAGCAGCTTAAGACAGGGGGAAGAAGGCTACACCTTC. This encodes CASSLRQGEEGYTF.

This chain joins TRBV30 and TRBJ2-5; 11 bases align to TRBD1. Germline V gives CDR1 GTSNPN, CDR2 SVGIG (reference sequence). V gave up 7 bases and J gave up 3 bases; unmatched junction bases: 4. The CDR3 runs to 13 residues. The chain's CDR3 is CAFQGQGEETQYF. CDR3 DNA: TGTGCCTTCCAGGGACAGGGGGAAGAGACCCAGTACTTC.

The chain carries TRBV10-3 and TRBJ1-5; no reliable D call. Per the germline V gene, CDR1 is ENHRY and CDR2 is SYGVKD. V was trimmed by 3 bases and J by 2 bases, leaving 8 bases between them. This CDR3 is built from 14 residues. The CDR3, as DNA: TGTGCCATCAGTGATTTACAGCGCAATCAGCCCCAGCATTTT. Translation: CAISDLQRNQPQHF.

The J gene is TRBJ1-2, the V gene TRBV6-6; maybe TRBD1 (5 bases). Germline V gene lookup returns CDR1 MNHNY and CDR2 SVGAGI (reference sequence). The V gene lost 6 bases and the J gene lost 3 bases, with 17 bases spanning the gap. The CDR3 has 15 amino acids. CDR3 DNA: TGTGCCAGCAGCGAAAGGGGTGATTTGGACTATGGCTACACCTTC. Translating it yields CASSERGDLDYGYTF.

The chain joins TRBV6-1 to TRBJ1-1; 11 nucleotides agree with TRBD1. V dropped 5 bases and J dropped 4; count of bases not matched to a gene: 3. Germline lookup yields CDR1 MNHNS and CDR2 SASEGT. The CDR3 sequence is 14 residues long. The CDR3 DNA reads TGTGCCAGCAGTCCGGACAGGGGGCGCACTGAAGCTTTCTTT. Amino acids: CASSPDRGRTEAFF.

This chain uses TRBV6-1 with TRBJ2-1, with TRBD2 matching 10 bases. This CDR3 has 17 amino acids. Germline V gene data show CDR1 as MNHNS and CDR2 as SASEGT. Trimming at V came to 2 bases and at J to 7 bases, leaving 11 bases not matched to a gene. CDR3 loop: CASSERLAGERWNEQFF. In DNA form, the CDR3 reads TGTGCCAGCAGTGAACGGCTAGCGGGAGAGAGGTGGAATGAGCAGTTCTTC.

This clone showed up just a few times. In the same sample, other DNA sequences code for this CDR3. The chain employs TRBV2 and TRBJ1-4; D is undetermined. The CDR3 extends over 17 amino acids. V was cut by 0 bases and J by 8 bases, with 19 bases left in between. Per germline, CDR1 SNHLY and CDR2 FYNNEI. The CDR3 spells CASSEARVWRFLEKLFF. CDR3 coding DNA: TGTGCCAGCAGTGAAGCACGGGTCTGGAGGTTCTTGGAAAAACTGTTTTTT.

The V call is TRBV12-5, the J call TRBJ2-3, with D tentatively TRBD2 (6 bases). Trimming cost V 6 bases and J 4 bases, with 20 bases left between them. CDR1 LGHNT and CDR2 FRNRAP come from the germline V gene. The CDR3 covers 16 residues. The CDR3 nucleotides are TGTGCTAGTGGGAGCCTAGCGAGTCGGTGGGCAGATACGCAGTATTTT. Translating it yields CASGSLASRWADTQYF.

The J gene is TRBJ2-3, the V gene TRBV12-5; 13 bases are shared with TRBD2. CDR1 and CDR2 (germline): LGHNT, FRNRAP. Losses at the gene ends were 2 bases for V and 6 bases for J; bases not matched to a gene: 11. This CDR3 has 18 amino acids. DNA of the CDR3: TGTGCTAGTGGTTTGATCCCCGGACTAGCGGGAGTCCTGGATACGCAGTATTTT. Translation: CASGLIPGLAGVLDTQYF.